The present T cell receptor beta chain was sequenced within a study of shared clonotypes between healthy human individuals. This clone was picked up a small number of times. Its antigen remains unidentified. The CDR3 has 14 amino acids. CDR1 and CDR2 (germline): WNHNN, SYGVQD (reference sequence). Between the trimmed V and J ends, which lost 6 bases and 0 bases, there was a span of 11 bases. Each replicate PCR on the sorted subsets used approximately 200 ng DNA (roughly 30,000 T cell genomes). The assay was immunoSEQ multiplex PCR, and TCRdb's table has in-frame clones only and misses some. Of some 2,000,000 clones in the sample, 95% were seen once. Study findings and constraints: In contrast to clonotypes shared by all four donors, non-shared clonotypes had lower generation probabilities.

CD45RA+ naive and CD45RA-negative memory subsets were separated from CD4+ cells. This TCR was recovered from a man in his late teens or twenties in good health. Sequencing was performed on naive CD4+ T cells sorted from blood. Subset indicated: CD45RA+ positively selected. The J gene is TRBJ1-1, the V gene TRBV10-1, with a weak D call TRBD1 (6 bases). The CDR3 bases are TGCGCCAGCAGACTTGACAGGTTGAACACTGAAGCTTTCTTT. Translated, it gives CASRLDRLNTEAFF.